This entry features one T cell receptor (beta chain) sequence. Its antigen remains unidentified. This sample is drawn from a study of CD8 T cells in Susac syndrome. Study-level information: Patients with Susac syndrome were therapy-naive, treated with corticosteroids, or treated with intravenous immunoglobulin alone when blood was collected. Points from the study as a whole: As the study acknowledged, the number of individuals who were part of its TCR sequencing and HLA analysis was relatively small.

cDNA came from roughly 0.53 to 1 ug RNA primed by random hexamers. TCR beta CDR3 was amplified by immunoSEQ multiplex PCR. This amplification extended across 54 Vbeta and 13 Jbeta segments. A single record per CDR3 protein comes from TCRdb applying MiXCR to the immunoSEQ multiplex PCR reads. This table has about 150,000 distinct CDR3 sequences, approximately 95% appearing once. All included Susac syndrome patients satisfied recently defined diagnostic criteria for definite or probable disease. Trimming stripped 5 bases from V and 5 bases from J, with 8 bases between. The CDR3 extends over 13 amino acids. The V gene's germline CDR1 is KGHDR and CDR2 SFDVKD.

This receptor was obtained from a human donor with Susac syndrome. V usage is TRBV24-1 and J usage is TRBJ2-2, with D possibly being TRBD1 (6 bases). The sequencing input was CD4+ T cells from PBMCs. CDR3 in DNA: TGTGCCACCAGTGCGCAGGGGACCGGGGAGCTGTTTTTT. Its protein is CATSAQGTGELFF.